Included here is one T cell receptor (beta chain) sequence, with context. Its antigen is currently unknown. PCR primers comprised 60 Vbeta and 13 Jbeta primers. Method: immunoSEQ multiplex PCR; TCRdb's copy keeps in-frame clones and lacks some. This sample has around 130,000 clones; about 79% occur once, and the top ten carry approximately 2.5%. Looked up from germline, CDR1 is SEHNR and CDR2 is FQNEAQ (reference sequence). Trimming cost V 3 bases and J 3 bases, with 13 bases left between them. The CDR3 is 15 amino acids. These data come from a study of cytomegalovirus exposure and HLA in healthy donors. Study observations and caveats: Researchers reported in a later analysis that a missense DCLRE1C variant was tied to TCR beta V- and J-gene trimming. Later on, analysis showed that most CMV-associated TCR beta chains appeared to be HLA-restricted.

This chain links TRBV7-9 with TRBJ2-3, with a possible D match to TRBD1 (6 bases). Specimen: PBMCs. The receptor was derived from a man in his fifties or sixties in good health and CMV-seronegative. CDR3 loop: CASSLLNRATDTQYF. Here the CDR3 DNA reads TGTGCCAGCAGCTTGCTGAACAGGGCGACAGATACGCAGTATTTT.